This TCR beta chain was profiled in a study of OX40 agonist ivuxolimab in advanced cancers. Across the study: Patients received intravenous ivuxolimab every 2 weeks at 0.01 to 10 mg/kg. Allowance was made for prior anti-PD-1, anti-PD-L1 or anti-CTLA-4 therapy, and about 40% had some. Findings and limits, study-wide: More expanded clones were found, on average, in CD8+ than in CD4+ T cells.

V lost 4 bases, J lost 4 bases, and 15 bases stayed unmatched. CDR1 is SGHVS, CDR2 FNYEAQ, per germline. There are 18 residues in the CDR3. Data came from immunoSEQ multiplex PCR; TCRdb stores just in-frame clones and leaves some out. The sample gives about 67,000 clones, around 87% of which show up once; about 4% is in the top ten. In the case of this clone: Its antigen is as yet unknown.

The source was CD4+ or CD8+ T cells sorted from blood, collected in a trial of the OX40 agonist ivuxolimab. This chain joins TRBV7-6 and TRBJ1-3; 8 nucleotides line up with TRBD1. This receptor was identified in an adult with an advanced solid tumor such as melanoma, head and neck, liver or kidney cancer. In DNA, the CDR3 is TGTGCCAGCAGCTCGACAGGCAGGGGGCGATCTTTGGGAAACACCATATATTTT. Protein sequence: CASSSTGRGRSLGNTIYF.